This record looks at one TCR beta chain sequence and its context. This clonotype came up a few times. What this receptor recognizes is not known. Per-base quality was not reported, and no clone a single base away is much larger than it. Naive CD8 T cell libraries were made from approximately 20,000 to 1,000,000 sorted cells using 10%, 30% or 50% of purified RNA. Naive CD8 T cells, defined as CD8+CD4-CCR7+CD45RA+, were FACS-sorted into RLT Plus buffer on a BD FACSAria II. Detection sensitivity was tested by spiking Jurkat RNA equal to fewer than twelve TCR copies' worth into samples containing roughly 19,000-1,100,000 naive CD8 T cells. CD8 T cells were enriched using RosetteSep CD8+ T Cell Enrichment Cocktail and Ficoll-Paque, and the enriched cells then underwent ACK red cell lysis. The data derive from a study of molecular identifiers for immune sequencing clone quantification (dated by TCRdb to the late 2010s). A note on the overall study: For a replicate experiment, RNA from approximately 20,000 or 100,000 naive CD8 T cells was divided into five aliquots, of which four were sequenced. This methods study used CD8 T cells to benchmark TCR RNA copy counting and molecular-identifier clustering-based TCR repertoire sequencing (MIDCIRS). What the research found in general, with its limitations: The naive libraries included spiked-in Jurkat TCR RNA (about 11 copies' worth), and this RNA is not part of the donor repertoire. In CMV-specific effector cells, clones with more than 20 RNA copies contained over 99% of molecules, whereas in naive cells such clones contained under 1% of molecules. Modeling indicated around 3 TCR RNA copies recovered per cell, compared with approximately 10 by digital PCR, which implies a capture efficiency of around 29%. Spiked-in Jurkat TCR RNA equal to a single cell's worth was reported to be detectable even within one million naive CD8 T cells. When barcode sub-clustering was left out, chimeric consensus sequences inflated TCR diversity, with chimeras reaching as high as 47%. Identical TCR molecules sharing a barcode could cause highly expanded clone sizes to be underestimated.

The library was produced with PCR. TCRdb lists the instrument as Illumina HiSeq 4000. Preparation of bulk TCR libraries followed a previously described approach, with the TCR primers listed in Table S5. The Qiagen AllPrep DNA/RNA kit was used to purify total RNA. Before analysis, reads from multiple sequencing runs of the same library were pooled. The original methods were these. Reads were retained only if their TCR constant sequence matched exactly, and those retained reads were trimmed to 150 nt and grouped according to their 12-nt molecular barcodes. Reads in each barcode group were sub-clustered using a 15% Levenshtein threshold, and a quality-weighted consensus sequence was built for each RNA molecule. Non-functional sequences were filtered out, along with any lower-count sequence sitting one edit away from another sequence. Based on a fit of two negative binomial distributions, barcode sub-clusters having less than 20% of the maximum read count were discarded. The public reads were quality trimmed at Q25 with fastp and then assembled into clones with MiXCR by TCRdb, keeping productive beta chains. All rows with the same CDR3 protein become a single entry with the most common DNA and genes. These V and J calls derive from TCRdb rather than the authors' analysis. Present in this sample are about 640,000 distinct CDR3 sequences, just under 20% of which were seen just once. The ten largest clonotypes hold roughly 0.85% of the sample.

The CDR3 starts with the cysteine, ends with the phenylalanine, and has 13 residues. Of the read, only the CDR3 DNA is kept; its 39 bases are in frame from base 1. Trimming takes 0 bases from V and 9 bases from J, and the germline ends sit 12 bases apart. As encoded in the germline V gene, CDR1 is MGHRA while CDR2 is YSYEKL. Sequencing was carried out using naive CD8+ T cells from blood, with Jurkat cell RNA spiked in. The cell subset or site label, read with the paper, signifies: FACS-sorted CD8+CD4-CCR7+CD45RA+ naive T cells. Here the chain combines TRBV4-1 and TRBJ2-7; perhaps TRBD2 is the D gene, with 6 bases matching. The TCR comes from a human donor in good health. Some libraries in this study had Jurkat cell RNA spiked in. This receptor has the CDR3 CASSQEGGPRQYF. Here is the DNA: TGCGCCAGCAGCCAAGAGGGGGGACCCCGGCAGTACTTC.